The next 14 T cell receptor beta chains were all read from a single sample in a study of OX40 agonist ivuxolimab in advanced cancers. Measured with immunoSEQ multiplex PCR; TCRdb has only the in-frame clones, and not every one. This table holds some 90,000 clones, about 87% found once. Sequencing used CD4+ or CD8+ T cells sorted from blood, obtained in a trial of the OX40 agonist ivuxolimab. The receptors come from an adult with an advanced solid tumor such as melanoma, head and neck, liver or kidney cancer.

The genes are TRBV14 and TRBJ1-3; possibly TRBD1 for D (5 bases). Germline CDR1 is SGHDN and CDR2 is FVKESK. The V end was cut by 0 bases, the J end by 0 bases, with 12 bases between. This CDR3 is built from 17 residues. The CDR3 DNA follows: TGTGCCAGCAGCCAAGATCATCACAGGCTCTCTGGAAACACCATATATTTT. Its translation: CASSQDHHRLSGNTIYF.

V usage is TRBV7-9 and J usage is TRBJ1-4; D is undetermined. Trimming pared 5 bases from V and 4 bases from J, leaving 17 bases between. The CDR3 has 16 amino acids. Germline loops: CDR1 SEHNR, CDR2 FQNEAQ (reference sequence). CDR3 bases: TGTGCCAGCAGCCCAGCAGGTCTTCCAGGTAATGAAAAACTGTTTTTT. This codes for CASSPAGLPGNEKLFF. Based on the CDR3 plus reference TRBV7-9 and TRBJ1-4, the full variable domain is DTGVSQNPRHKITKRGQNVTFRCDPISEHNRLYWYRQTLGQGPEFLTYFQNEAQLEKSRLLSDRFSAERPKGSFSTLEIQRTEQGDSAMYLCASSPAGLPGNEKLFFGSGTQLSVL.

This clone was observed once. The chain carries TRBV7-9 and TRBJ1-5; D unresolved. This CDR3 is 15 amino acids long. Germline assignment: CDR1 SEHNR and CDR2 FQNEAQ (reference sequence). Between the trimmed V and J ends, which lost 5 bases and 2 bases, there was a span of 13 bases. CDR3 coding DNA: TGTGCCAGCAGCCCGGGCCTGGCTGGCAATCAGCCCCAGCATTTT. Residues: CASSPGLAGNQPQHF.

Turning to this clone: Additional DNA sequences in this sample encode the identical CDR3. This chain links TRBV5-1 with TRBJ1-5, with TRBD1 identical over 8 bases. CDR1 SGHRS and CDR2 YFSETQ come from the germline V gene. The CDR3 is 14 amino acids. V lost 2 bases, J lost 5 bases, and 3 bases stayed unmatched. The CDR3 nucleotides are TGCGCCAGCAGCTTAGGACAGGGAGATCAGCCCCAGCATTTT. Its translation: CASSLGQGDQPQHF.

This chain connects TRBV29-1 to TRBJ2-7; unclear D gene. With 5 bases removed from V and 3 bases from J, the gap between germline ends came to 8 bases. The CDR3 extends over 11 amino acids. Germline CDR1 reads SQVTM; CDR2 reads ANQGSEA. DNA of the CDR3: TGCAGCGTTACCAAGGGCTACGAGCAGTACGTC. Its protein product is CSVTKGYEQYV.

The count of this clone is one. V and J are TRBV9 and TRBJ1-1; D uncertain. Germline V gene sequence: CDR1 SGDLS, CDR2 YYNGEE. This CDR3 has 15 amino acids. V lost 0 bases and J 0 bases, leaving 9 bases between the germline ends. The CDR3: CASSVEAHMNTEAFF. The CDR3 DNA reads TGTGCCAGCAGCGTAGAAGCACATATGAACACTGAAGCTTTCTTT. Full variable domain (outside the CDR3, taken from reference TRBV9 and TRBJ1-1): DSGVTQTPKHLITATGQRVTLRCSPRSGDLSVYWYQQSLDQGLQFLIQYYNGEERAKGNILERFSAQQFPDLHSELNLSSLELGDSALYFCASSVEAHMNTEAFFGQGTRLTVV.

This chain links TRBV4-3 with TRBJ1-1; D unresolved. The germline V gene has CDR1 LGHNA and CDR2 YSLEER. The CDR3 sequence is 16 residues long. Trimming removed 0 bases from V and 2 bases from J, with 13 bases in between. As DNA, the CDR3 is TGCGCCAGCAGCCAAGAAATGTTTGGTACTAACACTGAAGCTTTCTTT. It codes for CASSQEMFGTNTEAFF.

The chain is built from TRBV6-5 and TRBJ2-7; 9 bases match TRBD1. This CDR3 is built from 14 residues. The trim removed 3 bases at V and 4 bases at J, leaving 4 bases unmatched. Germline-derived CDR1 and CDR2 are MNHEY and SVGAGI. CDR3 DNA: TGTGCCAGCAGTTATGGACAGGGGAGGTACGAGCAGTACGTC. It yields the protein CASSYGQGRYEQYV.

CDR3 DNA sequence: TGTGCCAGCAGCTTATACAGGGAATACTACGAGCAGTACTTC. This codes for CASSLYREYYEQYF. The genes are TRBV11-2 and TRBJ2-7; possibly TRBD1 for D (6 bases). The CDR3 sequence is 14 residues long. Per germline, CDR1 SGHAT and CDR2 FQNNGV. Between the trimmed V and J ends, which lost 2 bases and 3 bases, there was a span of 11 bases. The variable domain in full, with the rest retrieved from reference TRBV11-2 and TRBJ2-7, is EAGVAQSPRYKIIEKRQSVAFWCNPISGHATLYWYQQILGQGPKLLIQFQNNGVVDDSQLPKDRFSAERLKGVDSTLKIQPAKLEDSAVYLCASSLYREYYEQYFGPGTRLTVT.

The CDR3 nucleotides read TGTGCCAGCAGCACCCTCCGGGACAGACCTATGAACACTGAAGCTTTCTTT. Its translation is CASSTLRDRPMNTEAFF. This chain joins TRBV2 and TRBJ1-1; 7 bases map to TRBD1. Germline V gives CDR1 SNHLY, CDR2 FYNNEI. The J segment lost 0 bases and the V segment lost 6 bases, leaving 13 bases of the junction unmatched. The CDR3 is made up of 17 amino acids.

The chain combines TRBV5-4 with TRBJ2-3, with TRBD2 matching over 10 bases. Germline CDR1 SGHNT, CDR2 YYREEE (reference sequence). The CDR3 contains 16 residues. V shed 2 bases, J shed 0 bases, and the junction held 3 bases outside the gene matches. CDR3 amino acids: CASSFLLAGSTDTQYF. The DNA of the CDR3 is TGTGCCAGCAGCTTTTTACTAGCGGGAAGCACAGATACGCAGTATTTT.

The chain is built from TRBV28 and TRBJ2-7, with D unclear. Germline CDR1 and CDR2: MDHEN and SYDVKM. Deletions cut 5 bases from V and 0 bases from J, with 11 bases between. The CDR3 is 14 amino acids. The CDR3 bases are TGTGCCAGCAGTGGACCACCTAACTCCTACGAGCAGTACTTC. It translates to CASSGPPNSYEQYF.

The rearrangement links TRBV6-1 to TRBJ2-7; D is undetermined. The germline CDR1 and CDR2 sequences are MNHNS and SASEGT. The CDR3 loop spans 13 amino acids. The V gene lost 4 bases and the J gene lost 2 bases, with 9 bases spanning the gap. CDR3 DNA sequence: TGTGCCAGCAGTGCCACCTGGCCCTACGAGCAGTACTTC. Protein product: CASSATWPYEQYF.

This clone was seen only once. The rearrangement uses TRBV21-1 and TRBJ2-3; the D call in the table, TRBD2, was not verified against the DNA. TRBV21-1 is listed as a pseudogene. The CDR3 is 16 amino acids. The DNA for the CDR3 is TGTGCCAGCAGCACGCTAGCGGGAGGGGGCACAGATACGCAGTATTTT. This gives the protein CASSTLAGGGTDTQYF.